These T cell receptor beta chains were read from a single sample in a study of technical replicates of blood from a few donors. TCRdb's table, derived via immunoSEQ multiplex PCR, lists solely in-frame clones and lacks some. The sample has about 75,000 clones, more than 85% seen once; the top ten hold roughly 4.3%. Input material: PBMCs. The receptors were sampled from a human donor in good health. Some clones in this sample may be carry-over from other donors' samples. Both conserved end residues are part of each CDR3. A D gene is named only where the DNA matches it firmly. Size tells how often a clone was seen (once, few, many) or the class of an expanded clone, and some rows leave it out.

j_call | clone_size | d_call | v_call | cdr3_aa | cdr3_nt
TRBJ1-4 | NA | NA | TRBV6-6 | CASSNPGQATNEKLFF | TGTGCCAGCAGTAACCCGGGACAAGCAACTAATGAAAAACTGTTTTTT
TRBJ1-2 | NA | NA | TRBV2 | CASSEWGGYGYTF | TGTGCCAGCAGTGAATGGGGAGGGTATGGCTACACCTTC
TRBJ2-1 | NA | NA | TRBV5-1 | CASSLWAGVSYNEQFF | TGCGCCAGCAGCTTGTGGGCAGGGGTTTCCTACAATGAGCAGTTCTTC
TRBJ2-5 | NA | TRBD2 | TRBV5-1 | CASSSLAGEETQYF | TGCGCCAGCAGCTCACTAGCGGGGGAAGAGACCCAGTACTTC
TRBJ2-7 | NA | TRBD1 | TRBV13 | CASSLTRYGTGLLSYEQYF | TGTGCCAGCAGCTTAACGCGCTACGGGACAGGGCTCTTGAGCTACGAGCAGTACTTC
TRBJ2-1 | NA | TRBD1 | TRBV30 | CAWSVGTGGWYEQFF | TGTGCCTGGAGTGTAGGTACAGGGGGCTGGTATGAGCAGTTCTTC
TRBJ2-7 | NA | NA | TRBV6-5 | CASSEFNRDYEQYF | TGTGCCAGCAGCGAATTTAACCGGGACTACGAGCAGTACTTC
TRBJ2-7 | NA | NA | TRBV5-8 | CASIETDTYEQYF | TGTGCCAGCATCGAGACAGATACCTACGAGCAGTACTTC
TRBJ2-6 | NA | NA | TRBV7-5 | CVPRGGGQFSGANVLTF | TGTGTCCCTCGGGGCGGGGGGCAATTCTCTGGGGCCAACGTCCTGACTTTC
TRBJ1-2 | NA | NA | TRBV10-3 | CAISPQGNYGYTF | TGTGCCATCAGCCCACAGGGTAACTATGGCTACACCTTC
TRBJ2-7 | NA | NA | TRBV7-7 | CASSLTGTSEQYF | TGTGCCAGCAGCTTGACAGGGACTTCCGAGCAGTACTTC
TRBJ2-3 | once | TRBD2 | TRBV7-3 | CASSSRTSGGTRDTQYF | TGTGCCAGCAGCTCCAGGACTAGCGGGGGGACCCGAGATACGCAGTATTTT
TRBJ2-5 | NA | NA | TRBV7-2 | CASSLSQPWETQYF | TGTGCCAGCAGCTTATCACAGCCCTGGGAGACCCAGTACTTC
TRBJ2-7 | NA | TRBD2 | TRBV15 | CATSTADLSGGSYEQYF | TGTGCCACCAGCACCGCCGACTTGTCGGGAGGGAGCTACGAGCAGTACTTC
TRBJ1-4 | NA | TRBD1 | TRBV6-5 | CASSYDRGPLEKLFF | TGTGCCAGCAGCTATGACAGGGGCCCCTTGGAAAAACTGTTTTTT
TRBJ1-1 | NA | TRBD1 | TRBV27 | CASSSGQVLNTEAFF | TGTGCCAGCAGTTCCGGACAGGTGCTGAACACTGAAGCTTTCTTT
TRBJ2-1 | NA | TRBD2 | TRBV14 | CASSQLAGAYNEQFF | TGTGCCAGCAGCCAACTAGCGGGGGCCTACAATGAGCAGTTCTTC
TRBJ2-7 | NA | TRBD2 | TRBV7-3 | CASSPGTSGRGYEQYF | TGTGCCAGCAGCCCAGGGACTAGCGGGAGAGGGTACGAGCAGTACTTC
TRBJ1-5 | NA | NA | TRBV19 | CASSIDRGRSNQPQHF | TGTGCCAGTAGTATAGACAGGGGACGGAGCAATCAGCCCCAGCATTTT
TRBJ1-5 | NA | TRBD1 | TRBV19 | CASSTGDRGPSRQPQHF | TGTGCCAGTAGTACCGGGGACAGGGGACCAAGCAGGCAGCCCCAGCATTTT
TRBJ2-1 | NA | TRBD2 | TRBV6-1 | CASSEGTSGRGNEQFF | TGTGCCAGCAGTGAAGGGACTAGCGGGCGAGGCAATGAGCAGTTCTTC
TRBJ2-7 | NA | TRBD1 | TRBV7-2 | CASSSDRVPYEQYF | TGTGCCAGCAGCTCGGACAGGGTCCCCTACGAGCAGTACTTC
TRBJ2-1 | NA | TRBD2 | TRBV13 | CASSAYGGAREQFF | TGTGCCAGCAGCGCGTACGGGGGGGCCAGGGAGCAGTTCTTC
TRBJ2-3 | NA | TRBD2 | TRBV11-2 | CASSTRTSGASTDTQYF | TGTGCCAGCAGCACCCGGACTAGCGGAGCTAGCACAGATACGCAGTATTTT
TRBJ1-4 | NA | NA | TRBV7-8 | CASSLDGGAMANEKLFF | TGTGCCAGCAGCTTAGATGGGGGGGCGATGGCTAATGAAAAACTGTTTTTT
TRBJ2-7 | NA | TRBD2 | TRBV7-2 | CASSSRTSGGYEQYF | TGTGCCAGCAGCTCGAGGACTAGCGGGGGCTACGAGCAGTACTTC
TRBJ2-1 | NA | NA | TRBV5-1 | CASSLAGTYNEQFF | TGCGCCAGCAGCTTGGCGGGAACTTACAATGAGCAGTTCTTC
TRBJ2-1 | once | NA | TRBV9 | CASSVRLENNEQFF | TGTGCCAGCAGCGTGAGGTTGGAGAACAATGAGCAGTTCTTC